This TCR beta chain is from a study of esophageal squamous cell carcinoma under preoperative chemotherapy. General observations from the study: After chemotherapy, TCR diversity rose significantly in peripheral T cells but not in tumor-infiltrating lymphocytes.

The germline gives CDR1 MNHNS, CDR2 SASEGT. V gave up 7 bases and J gave up 6 bases, with 12 bases separating them. The CDR3 sequence is 12 residues long. To note about this clonotype: Its antigen remains unidentified.

Specified time point: after preoperative PTX-NDP chemotherapy. TCRdb re-called the PCR reads with MiXCR, one entry per CDR3 protein. The sample has over 25,000 distinct CDR3 sequences, 50% to 60% seen once. The chain recombines TRBV6-1 with TRBJ1-1; D remains unclear. The TCR was taken from a human donor with esophageal squamous cell carcinoma. The donor label of this sample is uncertain. The sample was taken from a patient given preoperative chemotherapy. The CDR3 reads CASTEGRPEAFF. In DNA, the CDR3 is TGTGCCAGCACTGAGGGAAGACCTGAAGCTTTCTTT.